Presented here are 3 T cell receptor beta chains from one specimen sequenced in a study of CD8 T cells in Susac syndrome. Reverse transcription used roughly 0.45 to 1 ug RNA and random hexamers. MiXCR, run by TCRdb on the immunoSEQ multiplex PCR reads, gives a single entry per CDR3 protein. In the table there are about 160,000 distinct CDR3 sequences, approximately 94% of which are singletons. The sequenced material came from CD4+ T cells from PBMCs. The source of these receptors is a human donor with multiple sclerosis.

This chain uses TRBV20-1 with TRBJ1-4; D is possibly TRBD1 (6 bases). The CDR3 sequence is 15 residues long. Germline CDR1 reads DFQATT; CDR2 reads SNEGSKA (reference sequence). V shed 6 bases and J shed 8 bases, with 22 bases lying between them. DNA for the CDR3: TGCAGTGCCCCCAAAGGGGGGGGCAGTAAAGAAAAACTGTTTTTT. It translates to CSAPKGGGSKEKLFF.

V usage is TRBV19 and J usage is TRBJ2-7; 9 bases line up with TRBD1. The V gene end was trimmed by 6 bases and the J gene end by 7 bases; junction bases not matched to a gene: 13. Looked up from germline, CDR1 is LNHDA and CDR2 is SQIVND (reference sequence). The CDR3 is 15 residues long. CDR3 sequence reads: CASRPLQGAQDEQYF. Here the CDR3 DNA reads TGTGCCAGTAGACCGTTACAGGGGGCGCAGGATGAGCAGTACTTC.

The rearrangement uses TRBV7-2 and TRBJ2-5; D may be TRBD2 (5 bases). V was clipped by 5 bases and J by 7 bases, with 20 bases between them. The germline V gene has CDR1 SGHTA and CDR2 FQGNSA. The CDR3 is 15 amino acids. The CDR3 is CASSLYGVLKGTQYF. The CDR3 DNA is TGTGCCAGCAGCCTCTACGGGGTTCTGAAGGGGACCCAGTACTTC.